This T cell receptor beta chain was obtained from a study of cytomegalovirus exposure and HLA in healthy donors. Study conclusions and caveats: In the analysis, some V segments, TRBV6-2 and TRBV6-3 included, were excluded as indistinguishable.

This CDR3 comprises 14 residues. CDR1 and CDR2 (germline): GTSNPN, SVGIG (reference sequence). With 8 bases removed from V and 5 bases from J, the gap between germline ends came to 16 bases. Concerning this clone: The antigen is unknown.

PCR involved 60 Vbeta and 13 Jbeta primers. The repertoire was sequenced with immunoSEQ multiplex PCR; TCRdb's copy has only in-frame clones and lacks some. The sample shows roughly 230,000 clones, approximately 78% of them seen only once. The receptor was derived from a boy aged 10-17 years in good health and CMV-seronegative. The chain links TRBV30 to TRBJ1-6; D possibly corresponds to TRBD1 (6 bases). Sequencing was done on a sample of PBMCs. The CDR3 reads CARSPTGNNSPLHF. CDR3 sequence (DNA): TGTGCCCGCTCCCCGACAGGAAATAATTCACCCCTCCACTTT.